These T cell receptor beta chains were read from a single sample in a study of identical twins. TCRdb processed the 5' RACE reads anew with MiXCR; each CDR3 protein has one entry. The table includes about 1.7 million distinct CDR3 sequences, roughly a third detected once. Sample: cord blood. The receptors originated from a newborn girl in good health. The CDR3 runs from the conserved cysteine through the conserved F or W. A D gene is named only where the DNA matches it firmly. Size is omitted from some rows. Given values are once, few, many or a class for expanded clones.

CSATGTVTYEQYF TGCAGTGCTACGGGGACAGTGACCTACGAGCAGTACTTC TRBD1 . TRBJ2-7 TRBV20-1
CASSILAVYNEQFF TGTGCCAGCAGTATACTAGCGGTTTACAATGAGCAGTTCTTC TRBD2 . TRBJ2-1 TRBV6-1
CASSLGGLVPGNEQFF TGCGCCAGCAGCTTGGGGGGGCTAGTCCCGGGGAATGAGCAGTTCTTC . few TRBJ2-1 TRBV5-1
CASRGTSGIPSSCNEQFF TGTGCCAGCAGGGGGACTAGCGGGATCCCGAGCTCCTGCAATGAGCAGTTCTTC TRBD2 . TRBJ2-1 TRBV12-3/TRBV12-4
CAIGGDTQYF TGTGCCATCGGAGGAGATACGCAGTATTTT . many TRBJ2-3 TRBV10-3
CASSLVSNEQYF TGTGCCAGCAGCTTAGTCTCGAACGAGCAGTACTTC . . TRBJ2-7 TRBV11-2
CSVEDRHSGYGYTF TGCAGCGTTGAGGACAGACACTCTGGCTATGGCTACACCTTC . few TRBJ1-2 TRBV29-1
CASSLGTGYGANVLTF TGCGCCAGCAGCTTGGGGACAGGCTATGGGGCCAACGTCCTGACTTTC TRBD1 few TRBJ2-6 TRBV5-1
CASSPWDSPKDTQYF TGCGCCAGCAGCCCCTGGGACTCCCCCAAAGATACGCAGTATTTT . . TRBJ2-3 TRBV4-1
CASSLLGEVAYEQYF TGTGCCAGCAGCTTATTGGGAGAGGTTGCCTACGAGCAGTACTTC . . TRBJ2-7 TRBV7-2
CSARVRNNNEKLFF TGCAGTGCTAGAGTTCGTAACAATAATGAAAAACTGTTTTTT . few TRBJ1-4 TRBV20-1
CASTISGSYEQYF TGTGCCAGCACCATAAGCGGGAGCTACGAGCAGTACTTC TRBD2 . TRBJ2-7 TRBV2
CASSTRQGPKNIQYF TGTGCCAGCAGCACTCGACAGGGCCCCAAAAACATTCAGTACTTC TRBD1 few TRBJ2-4 TRBV7-2
CASSQAYTAGGRTDTQYF TGTGCCAGCAGCCAAGCCTACACAGCGGGAGGCCGCACAGATACGCAGTATTTT TRBD2 few TRBJ2-3 TRBV3-1
CASGLGQLSQETQYF TGTGCCAGCGGACTGGGACAGCTCAGCCAAGAGACCCAGTACTTC TRBD1 . TRBJ2-5 TRBV7-8
CASSPPSGRALREQFF TGTGCCAGCTCACCACCGAGCGGGAGGGCGTTAAGGGAGCAGTTCTTC TRBD2 few TRBJ2-1 TRBV18
CASSYQVSLTYEQYF TGTGCCAGCAGTTACCAGGTTAGCCTAACCTACGAGCAGTACTTC . . TRBJ2-7 TRBV6-5
CSARRGVTDTQSF TGCAGTGCTAGGCGGGGGGTCACAGATACGCAGTCTTTT TRBD2 . TRBJ2-3 TRBV20-1
CASSFQDRRSYEQYF TGTGCCAGTTCCTTCCAGGACAGGCGCTCCTACGAGCAGTACTTC TRBD1 few TRBJ2-7 TRBV12-3/TRBV12-4
CASGGTLTDTQYF TGCGCCAGCGGTGGGACCCTCACAGATACGCAGTATTTT . few TRBJ2-3 TRBV5-1
CASSHRTGQLFF TGTGCCAGCAGCCACCGGACAGGACAACTGTTTTTT TRBD1 . TRBJ1-4 TRBV7-2
CSVASGAVDEKLFF TGCAGCGTTGCCTCAGGGGCGGTGGATGAAAAACTGTTTTTT . . TRBJ1-4 TRBV29-1
CASSFRGSSKVNTEAFF TGTGCCAGCAGCTTTCGGGGGTCCTCTAAGGTGAACACTGAAGCTTTCTTT . . TRBJ1-1 TRBV11-2
CASSAAATDTSNYGYTF TGTGCCAGCTCAGCGGCTGCCACGGACACCTCTAACTATGGCTACACCTTC . few TRBJ1-2 TRBV18
CASSPVVGGRNIQYF TGTGCCAGTTCTCCCGTAGTGGGGGGGCGGAACATTCAGTACTTC . . TRBJ2-4 TRBV27
CASSLKISGGAVEQYF TGTGCCAGCAGTTTGAAGATTAGCGGGGGGGCGGTCGAGCAGTACTTC TRBD2 . TRBJ2-7 TRBV12-3/TRBV12-4
CASFKGTQYF TGCGCCAGCTTCAAGGGTACGCAGTATTTT . few TRBJ2-3 TRBV5-1
CASSPIRGTEAFF TGTGCCAGCAGCCCGATCCGGGGCACTGAAGCTTTCTTT . . TRBJ1-1 TRBV4-2
CASGLVRPLAGGPTYNEQFF TGTGCTAGTGGTTTGGTCCGTCCCTTAGCGGGAGGGCCGACCTACAATGAGCAGTTCTTC TRBD2 . TRBJ2-1 TRBV12-5
CASSTGGSGYTF TGTGCCAGCAGCACAGGGGGCTCTGGCTACACCTTC TRBD1 many TRBJ1-2 TRBV12-3/TRBV12-4
CSARVAQGNQPQHF TGCAGTGCTAGAGTCGCCCAGGGCAATCAGCCCCAGCATTTT . few TRBJ1-5 TRBV20-1
CASSPQSIRSYEQYF TGCGCCAGCAGTCCCCAGAGCATCCGCTCCTACGAGCAGTACTTC . . TRBJ2-7 TRBV5-1
CATSDASAGGWTGELFF TGTGCCACCAGTGATGCGTCTGCGGGAGGTTGGACCGGGGAGCTGTTTTTT TRBD2 . TRBJ2-2 TRBV24-1
CASCDRNTGELFF TGTGCCAGCTGCGACAGGAACACCGGGGAGCTGTTTTTT . once TRBJ2-2 TRBV12-3/TRBV12-4
CASSLTRASGNTIYF TGTGCCAGCAGTTTAACCAGGGCCTCTGGAAACACCATATATTTT . . TRBJ1-3 TRBV28
CATSDWGSGEQFF TGTGCCACCAGTGATTGGGGCAGTGGCGAGCAGTTCTTC . few TRBJ2-1 TRBV24-1
CAISESGWRASRTDTQYF TGTGCCATCAGTGAGTCGGGCTGGCGGGCGTCTCGCACAGATACGCAGTATTTT . few TRBJ2-3 TRBV10-3
CSVGHPFIQETQYF TGCAGTGTGGGACACCCCTTCATCCAAGAGACCCAGTACTTC . . TRBJ2-5 TRBV20-1
CASSEVRTSGRGTDTQYF TGTGCCAGCAGTGAAGTTAGGACTAGCGGGAGGGGCACAGATACGCAGTATTTT TRBD2 . TRBJ2-3 TRBV6-1
CASSKVGGSYGHTF TGTGCCAGCAGCAAAGTTGGGGGTTCCTATGGCCACACCTTC . once TRBJ1-2 TRBV21-1
CASSLLSGTGGEKLFF TGTGCCAGCAGCTTGCTATCCGGGACAGGGGGAGAAAAACTGTTTTTT TRBD1 . TRBJ1-4 TRBV5-5
CASSSYQERTNVLTF TGTGCCAGCAGTTCCTACCAGGAAAGGACCAACGTCCTGACTTTC . . TRBJ2-6 TRBV12-3/TRBV12-4
CSASPIPIRNQPQHF TGCAGTGCTAGTCCTATCCCTATCCGGAATCAGCCCCAGCATTTT . . TRBJ1-5 TRBV20-1
CSVGGGANYEQYF TGCAGCGTTGGGGGAGGGGCTAACTACGAGCAGTACTTC TRBD2 few TRBJ2-7 TRBV29-1
CASSRSRDRGNQPQHF TGTGCCAGCAGCCGGTCCCGGGACAGGGGCAATCAGCCCCAGCATTTT TRBD1 . TRBJ1-5 TRBV4-2
CASSLGDRGTPNYDYTF TGTGCCAGCAGCTTGGGAGACAGGGGGACCCCTAACTATGACTACACCTTC TRBD1 . TRBJ1-2 TRBV5-5